This TCR beta chain comes out of a study of T cell repertoires in cytomegalovirus infection. At the level of the study: Public TCR beta signatures were indicative of both CMV infection and a matching HLA type.

Notes on the study in general: Across the ex vivo response, the dominant clonotypes were HLA-C-restricted CMV-specific TCR beta clonotypes.

Details on this clonotype: What it recognizes is unknown.

TCRdb passed the reads through MiXCR, listing each CDR3 protein once. The data show hundreds of thousands of distinct CDR3 sequences, around 29% seen once. Germline CDR1 SGDLS, CDR2 YYNGEE. This CDR3 is built from 12 residues. V was pared by 4 bases and J by 6 bases, with 8 bases between. The chain uses TRBV9 and TRBJ1-5; no reliable D call. This sequence was found in a human donor in good health (CMV status not recorded). Some clones in this sample may be carry-over from other donors' samples. The specimen was cultured PBMCs, collected from culture after CMV antigen stimulation. The CDR3 loop reads CASSSGSQPQHF. In DNA form, the CDR3 reads TGTGCCAGCAGCTCCGGGAGTCAGCCCCAGCATTTT. The full variable domain, in which reference TRBV9 and TRBJ1-5 provide the parts outside the CDR3, is DSGVTQTPKHLITATGQRVTLRCSPRSGDLSVYWYQQSLDQGLQFLIQYYNGEERAKGNILERFSAQQFPDLHSELNLSSLELGDSALYFCASSSGSQPQHFGDGTRLSIL.